This entry is about one T cell receptor beta chain. Per the original methods: From reference gene primer amplification, estimates of nucleated cell counts were derived. TCRdb's table, derived via immunoSEQ multiplex PCR, lists solely in-frame clones and lacks some. The DNA gave D and trimming, while V, J and clone size come from that table. This table has tens of thousands of clones, roughly 88% appearing once. Trimming took 3 bases from V and 10 from J, leaving 13 bases between them. This CDR3 region has 13 residues. CDR1 MGHRA and CDR2 YSYEKL come from the germline V gene. The data belong to a study of blood T cell repertoires in COVID-19. Study as a whole: Some COVID-19 samples were acute and others convalescent; all came from the United States, Italy and Spain. PBMCs, B-cell-depleted T cells, or T cells provided the cDNA or gDNA that made up the material.

The chain carries TRBV4-1 and TRBJ2-1; a possible D gene is TRBD1 (6 bases). Source material: peripheral blood. The receptor's source is a human donor in a cohort sampled during active COVID-19. The donor label of this sample is uncertain. The CDR3 DNA is TGCGCCAGCAGCCATTCAGGGGTGGGGGAGCAGTTCTTC. Translated, it gives CASSHSGVGEQFF.